This T cell receptor beta chain was documented in a study of OX40 agonist ivuxolimab in advanced cancers. Study details: Dose-escalation patients suffered from hepatocellular carcinoma, melanoma, renal cell or head and neck cancer. Enrollees could have had prior anti-PD-1, anti-PD-L1 or anti-CTLA-4 therapy, which about 40% had received. Partial responses, seen in three patients, involved one hepatocellular carcinoma and two cutaneous melanomas. Findings of the study overall: Relatively little clonal expansion, among the lowest observed, appeared in partial responders at 0.1-3.0 mg/kg.

Profiled with immunoSEQ multiplex PCR; TCRdb holds only in-frame clones, not every one. This table holds approximately 60,000 clones, roughly 84% found once. On this clone itself: The antigen remains undetermined.

This sample comprised CD4+ or CD8+ T cells sorted from blood, obtained in a trial of the OX40 agonist ivuxolimab. The receptor was isolated from an adult with an advanced solid tumor such as melanoma, head and neck, liver or kidney cancer.

The CDR3 DNA is TGTGCCAGCAGCCTACCGGGACCCACACCACCCCTCCACTTT. Its translation is CASSLPGPTPPLHF. The rearrangement links TRBV6-6 to TRBJ1-6; D is perhaps TRBD1 (5 bases). Trimming removed 6 bases from V and 11 bases from J, with 17 bases in between. CDR3 length: 14 amino acids. Germline V gene data show CDR1 as MNHNY and CDR2 as SVGAGI (reference sequence).